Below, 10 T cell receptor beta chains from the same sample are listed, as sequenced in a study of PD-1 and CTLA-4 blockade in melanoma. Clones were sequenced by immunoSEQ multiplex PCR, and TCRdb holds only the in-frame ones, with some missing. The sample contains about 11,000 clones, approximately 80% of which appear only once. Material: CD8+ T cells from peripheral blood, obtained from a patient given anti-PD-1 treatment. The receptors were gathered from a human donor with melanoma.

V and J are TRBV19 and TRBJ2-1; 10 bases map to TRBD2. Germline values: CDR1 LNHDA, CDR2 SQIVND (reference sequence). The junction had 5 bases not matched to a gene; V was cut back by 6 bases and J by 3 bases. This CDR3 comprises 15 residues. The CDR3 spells CASRVSSGGYNEQFF. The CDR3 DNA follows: TGTGCCAGTAGGGTGTCTAGCGGGGGCTACAATGAGCAGTTCTTC.

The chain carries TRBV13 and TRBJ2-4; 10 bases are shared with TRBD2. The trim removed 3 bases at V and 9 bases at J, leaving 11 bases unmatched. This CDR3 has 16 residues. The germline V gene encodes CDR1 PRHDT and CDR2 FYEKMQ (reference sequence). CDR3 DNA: TGTGCCAGCAGCTTTTGGTCTAGCGGGAGTTCGGGCATTCAGTACTTC. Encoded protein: CASSFWSSGSSGIQYF.

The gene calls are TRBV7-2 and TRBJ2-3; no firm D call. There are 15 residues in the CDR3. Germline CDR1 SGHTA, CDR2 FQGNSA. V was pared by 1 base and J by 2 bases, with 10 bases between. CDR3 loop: CASSLVAGPTDTQYF. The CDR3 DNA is TGTGCCAGCAGCTTAGTTGCAGGCCCCACAGATACGCAGTATTTT.

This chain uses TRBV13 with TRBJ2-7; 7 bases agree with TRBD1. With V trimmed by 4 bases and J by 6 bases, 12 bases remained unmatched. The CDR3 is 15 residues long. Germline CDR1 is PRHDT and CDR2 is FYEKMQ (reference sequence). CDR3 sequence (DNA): TGTGCCAGCAGCTCCCCTGACAGGGTAAAGAGCGAGCAGTACTTC. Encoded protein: CASSSPDRVKSEQYF.

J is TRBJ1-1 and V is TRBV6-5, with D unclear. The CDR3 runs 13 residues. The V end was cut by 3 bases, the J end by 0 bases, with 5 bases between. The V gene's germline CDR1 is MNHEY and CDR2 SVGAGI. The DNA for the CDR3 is TGTGCCAGCAGTTATAGCATGAACACTGAAGCTTTCTTT. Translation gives CASSYSMNTEAFF.

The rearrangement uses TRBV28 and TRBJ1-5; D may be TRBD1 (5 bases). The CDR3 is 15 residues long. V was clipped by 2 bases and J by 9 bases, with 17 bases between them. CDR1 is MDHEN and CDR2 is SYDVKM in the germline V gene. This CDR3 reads CASSLRSGEGWPQHF. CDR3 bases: TGTGCCAGCAGTTTACGTTCAGGAGAGGGGTGGCCCCAGCATTTT.

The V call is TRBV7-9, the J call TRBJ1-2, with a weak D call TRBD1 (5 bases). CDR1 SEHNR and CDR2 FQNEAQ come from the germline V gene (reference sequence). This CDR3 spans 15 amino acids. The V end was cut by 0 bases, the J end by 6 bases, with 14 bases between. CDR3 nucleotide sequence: TGTGCCAGCAGCTTAGCGATCCGGGGGAGGGATGGCTACACCTTC. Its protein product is CASSLAIRGRDGYTF.

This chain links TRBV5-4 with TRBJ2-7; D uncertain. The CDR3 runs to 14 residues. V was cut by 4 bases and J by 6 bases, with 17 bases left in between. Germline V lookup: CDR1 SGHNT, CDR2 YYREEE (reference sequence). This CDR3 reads CASSAPISPTEQYF. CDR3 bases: TGTGCCAGCAGCGCTCCCATATCCCCTACCGAGCAGTACTTC.

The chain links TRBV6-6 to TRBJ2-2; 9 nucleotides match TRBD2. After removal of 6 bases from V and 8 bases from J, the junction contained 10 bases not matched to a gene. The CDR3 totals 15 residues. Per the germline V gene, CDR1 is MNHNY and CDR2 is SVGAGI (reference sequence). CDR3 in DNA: TGTGCCAGCAGCAGGACTAGCGCTGTAATAGGGGAGCTGTTTTTT. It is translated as CASSRTSAVIGELFF.

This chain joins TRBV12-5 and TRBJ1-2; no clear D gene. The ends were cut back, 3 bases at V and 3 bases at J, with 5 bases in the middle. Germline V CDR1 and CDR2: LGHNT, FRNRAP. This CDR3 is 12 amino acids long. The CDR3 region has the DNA TGTGCTAGTGGTTTCTTGGACTATGGCTACACCTTC. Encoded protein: CASGFLDYGYTF.